This section outlines one T cell receptor (beta chain) sequence together with its context. Antigen unknown. The data stem from a study of cytomegalovirus exposure and HLA in healthy donors. Study at large: The same platform was used for the 100 to 150 validation repertoires and the roughly 720 first-cohort repertoires, a later analysis reported. Study-level points and caveats: Specific recognition of CMV antigens was confirmed in vitro for a few chains (all CMV-associated). The study flagged around 160 TCR beta chains as cytomegalovirus-associated.

Looked up from germline, CDR1 is LGHNA and CDR2 is YSLEER. This CDR3 spans 16 amino acids. V lost 0 bases to trimming and J lost 3 bases; unmatched junction nucleotides: 4. Profiling relied on immunoSEQ multiplex PCR, and the TCRdb table lists in-frame clones only, not all of them. The sample gives about 160,000 clones, approximately 96% of which show up once; roughly 0.83% is in the top ten. The TCR originated in a young woman in good health and CMV-seronegative. The chain recombines TRBV4-3 with TRBJ2-5, with TRBD1 matching over 10 bases. The sequenced sample was PBMCs. The CDR3 sequence: CASSQDVGQGEETQYF. Here the CDR3 DNA reads TGCGCCAGCAGCCAAGATGTCGGACAGGGGGAAGAGACCCAGTACTTC.